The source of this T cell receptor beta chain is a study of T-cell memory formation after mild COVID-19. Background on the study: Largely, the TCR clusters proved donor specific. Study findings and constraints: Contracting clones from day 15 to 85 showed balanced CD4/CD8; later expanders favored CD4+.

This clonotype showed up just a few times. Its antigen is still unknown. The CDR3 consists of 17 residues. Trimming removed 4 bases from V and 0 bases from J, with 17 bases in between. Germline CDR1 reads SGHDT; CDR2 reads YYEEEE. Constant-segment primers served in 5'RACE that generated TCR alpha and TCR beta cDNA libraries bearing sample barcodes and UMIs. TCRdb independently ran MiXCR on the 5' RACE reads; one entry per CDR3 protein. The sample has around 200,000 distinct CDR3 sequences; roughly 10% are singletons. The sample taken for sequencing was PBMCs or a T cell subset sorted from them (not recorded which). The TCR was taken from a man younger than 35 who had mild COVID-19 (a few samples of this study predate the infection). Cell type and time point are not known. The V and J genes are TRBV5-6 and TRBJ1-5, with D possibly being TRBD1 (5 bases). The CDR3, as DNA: TGTGCCAGCAGCCACCGGGACCGAGACTATAGCAATCAGCCCCAGCATTTT. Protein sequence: CASSHRDRDYSNQPQHF.